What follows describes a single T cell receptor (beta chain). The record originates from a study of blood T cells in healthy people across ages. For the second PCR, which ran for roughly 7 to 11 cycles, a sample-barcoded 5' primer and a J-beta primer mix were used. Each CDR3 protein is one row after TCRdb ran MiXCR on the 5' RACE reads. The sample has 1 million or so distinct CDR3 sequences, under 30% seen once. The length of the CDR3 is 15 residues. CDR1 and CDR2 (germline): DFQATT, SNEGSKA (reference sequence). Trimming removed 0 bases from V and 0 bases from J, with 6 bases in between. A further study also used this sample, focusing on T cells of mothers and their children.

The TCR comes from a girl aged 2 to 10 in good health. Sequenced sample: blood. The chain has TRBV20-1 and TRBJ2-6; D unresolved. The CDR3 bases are TGCAGTGCTAGAGATCAGTCCTCTGGGGCCAACGTCCTGACTTTC. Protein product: CSARDQSSGANVLTF.